This TCR beta chain derives from a study of Tregs in tolerant kidney transplant recipients. Sequencing used immunoSEQ multiplex PCR; TCRdb keeps in-frame clones, though not all of them. The repertoire consists of about 120,000 clones, with roughly nine tenths occurring once and the leading ten covering roughly 0.63%. The germline V gene encodes CDR1 SGHNT and CDR2 YENEEA. The CDR3 extends over 18 amino acids. V was cut by 2 bases and J by 2 bases, with 21 bases left in between. The material sequenced was CD4+ T cells from blood. The rearrangement uses TRBV11-3 and TRBJ2-5, with D possibly matching TRBD2 (6 bases). The receptor was isolated from a human donor in good health. The DNA of the CDR3 is TGTGCCAGCAGCTTAACCTGGGGAGGTGGGAGGAATCAAGAGACCCAGTACTTC. Translated, it gives CASSLTWGGGRNQETQYF. The whole variable domain, filled in from reference TRBV11-3 and TRBJ2-5, reads EAGVVQSPRYKIIEKKQPVAFWCNPISGHNTLYWYLQNLGQGPELLIRYENEEAVDDSQLPKDRFSAERLKGVDSTLKIQPAELGDSAVYLCASSLTWGGGRNQETQYFGPGTRLLVL.